One sample yielded the 3 T cell receptor beta chains listed below, sequenced in a study of cytomegalovirus exposure and HLA in healthy donors (dated by TCRdb to 2016 to 2017). The library was produced with the immunoSEQ multiplex PCR assay. For the multiplex PCR, a mixture combining 60 forward primers for TCR Vbeta segments and 13 reverse primers for TCR Jbeta segments was used. Drawn from immuneACCESS, this table holds only the in-frame rearrangements with V and J called that TCRdb kept. Clones are partly lost; checked studies trace under half to an unresolved V gene and leave the rest unexplained. For this sample the table gives over 85,000 clones, of which roughly 76% were detected only once. The ten largest clones add up to 1.2% of the sample. Sequencing was done on a sample of PBMCs. Source of these receptors: a female donor in good health and CMV-seronegative.

The chain has TRBV30 and TRBJ1-6; D unclear. Germline V gene data show CDR1 as GTSNPN and CDR2 as SVGIG (reference sequence). V was cut by 2 bases and J by 0 bases, with 14 bases left in between. The CDR3 sequence is 17 residues long. Here the CDR3 DNA reads TGTGCCTGGAGTACAAGAAAACGGGGCTCCTATAATTCACCCCTCCACTTT. Amino acid sequence: CAWSTRKRGSYNSPLHF.

The chain is built from TRBV21-1 and TRBJ2-4; TRBD2, the table's D call, was not compared with the DNA. TRBV21-1 corresponds to a pseudogene. This CDR3 spans 13 amino acids. CDR3 DNA sequence: TGTGCCAGCAGAAGGGGGGGAGGAAACATTCAGTACTTC. Amino acid sequence: CASRRGGGNIQYF.

This sequence joins TRBV7-2 and TRBJ2-1; TRBD1 matches at 7 bases. V dropped 4 bases and J dropped 4; count of bases not matched to a gene: 10. CDR3 size: 16 residues. Germline V gives CDR1 SGHTA, CDR2 FQGNSA. CDR3 sequence: CASSYHGQAPYNEQFF. Here the CDR3 DNA reads TGTGCCAGCAGCTACCATGGACAGGCTCCGTACAATGAGCAGTTCTTC.